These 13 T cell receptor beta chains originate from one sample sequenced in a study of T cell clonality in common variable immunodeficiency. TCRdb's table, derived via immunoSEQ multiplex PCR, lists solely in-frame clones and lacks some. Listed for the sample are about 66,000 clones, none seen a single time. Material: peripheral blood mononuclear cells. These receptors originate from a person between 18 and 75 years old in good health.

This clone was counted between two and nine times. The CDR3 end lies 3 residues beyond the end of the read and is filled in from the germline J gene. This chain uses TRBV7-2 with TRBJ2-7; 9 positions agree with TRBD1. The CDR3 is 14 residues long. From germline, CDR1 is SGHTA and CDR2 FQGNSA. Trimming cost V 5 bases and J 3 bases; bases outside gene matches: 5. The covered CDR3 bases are TGTGCCAGCAGCCAAACAGGGGGCCACTACGAG. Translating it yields CASSQTGGHYE. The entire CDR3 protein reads CASSQTGGHYEQYF.

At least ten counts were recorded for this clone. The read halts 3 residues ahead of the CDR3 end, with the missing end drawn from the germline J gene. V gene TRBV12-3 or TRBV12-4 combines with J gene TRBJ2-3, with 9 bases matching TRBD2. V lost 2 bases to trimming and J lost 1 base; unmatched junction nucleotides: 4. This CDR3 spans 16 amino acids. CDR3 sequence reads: CASSLSPSGGTDTQYF. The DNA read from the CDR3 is TGTGCCAGCAGTTTATCCCCTAGCGGGGGCACAGATACG.

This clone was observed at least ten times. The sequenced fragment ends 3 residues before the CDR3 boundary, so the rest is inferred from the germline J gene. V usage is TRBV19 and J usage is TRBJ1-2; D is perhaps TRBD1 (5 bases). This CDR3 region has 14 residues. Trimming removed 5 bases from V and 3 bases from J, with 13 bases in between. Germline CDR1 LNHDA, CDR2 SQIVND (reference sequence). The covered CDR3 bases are TGTGCCAGTAGTTGGGGGGATCGGGACTATGGC. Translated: CASSWGDRDYG. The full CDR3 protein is CASSWGDRDYGYTF.

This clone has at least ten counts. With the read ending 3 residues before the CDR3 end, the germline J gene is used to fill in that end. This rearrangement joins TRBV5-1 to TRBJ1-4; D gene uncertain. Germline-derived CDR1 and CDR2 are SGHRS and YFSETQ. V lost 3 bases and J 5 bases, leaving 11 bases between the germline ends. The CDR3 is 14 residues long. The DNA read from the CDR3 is TGCGCCAGCAGCTCGGGTATACCGAATGAAAAA. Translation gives CASSSGIPNEK. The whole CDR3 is CASSSGIPNEKLFF.

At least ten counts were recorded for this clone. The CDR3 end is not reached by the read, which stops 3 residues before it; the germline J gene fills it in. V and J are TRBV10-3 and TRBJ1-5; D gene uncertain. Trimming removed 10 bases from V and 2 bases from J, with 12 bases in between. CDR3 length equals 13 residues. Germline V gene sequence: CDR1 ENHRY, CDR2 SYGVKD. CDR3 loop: CATEAAGNQPQHF. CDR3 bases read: TGTGCCACCGAGGCGGCAGGCAATCAGCCC.

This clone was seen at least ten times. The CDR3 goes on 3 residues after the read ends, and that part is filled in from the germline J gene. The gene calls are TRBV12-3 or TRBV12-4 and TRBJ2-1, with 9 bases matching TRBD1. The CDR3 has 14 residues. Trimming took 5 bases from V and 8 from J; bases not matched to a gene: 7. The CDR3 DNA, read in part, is TGTGCCAGCAGTCATGGGACAGGGAGGGATGAG. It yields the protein CASSHGTGRDE. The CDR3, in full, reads CASSHGTGRDEQFF.

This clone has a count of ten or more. The CDR3 is CATKGQNQETQYF. CDR3 DNA (partial): TGTGCCACAAAGGGACAGAACCAAGAGACC. The chain has TRBV19 and TRBJ2-5, with 7 bases lining up with TRBD1. The sequence runs out 3 residues before the end of the CDR3; the remainder is reconstructed from the germline J gene. The CDR3 contains 13 residues. Germline V gene data show CDR1 as LNHDA and CDR2 as SQIVND (reference sequence). Trimming took 10 bases from V and 0 from J; bases not matched to a gene: 5.

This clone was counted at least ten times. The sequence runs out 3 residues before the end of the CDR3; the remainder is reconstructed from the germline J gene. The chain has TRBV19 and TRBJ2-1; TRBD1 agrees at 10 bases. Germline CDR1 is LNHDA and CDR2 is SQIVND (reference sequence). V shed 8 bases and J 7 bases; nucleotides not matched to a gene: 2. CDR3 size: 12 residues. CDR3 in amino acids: CASGTGVNEQFF. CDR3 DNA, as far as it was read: TGTGCCAGTGGGACAGGGGTAAATGAG.

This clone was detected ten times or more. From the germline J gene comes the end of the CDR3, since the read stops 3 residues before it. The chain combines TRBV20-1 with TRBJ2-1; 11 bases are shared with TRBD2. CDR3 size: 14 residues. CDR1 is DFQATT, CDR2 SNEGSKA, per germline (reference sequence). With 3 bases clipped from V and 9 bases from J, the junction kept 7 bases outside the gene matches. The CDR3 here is CSARKGLAEGEQFF. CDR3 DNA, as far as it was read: TGCAGTGCTAGGAAGGGACTAGCGGAGGGTGAG.

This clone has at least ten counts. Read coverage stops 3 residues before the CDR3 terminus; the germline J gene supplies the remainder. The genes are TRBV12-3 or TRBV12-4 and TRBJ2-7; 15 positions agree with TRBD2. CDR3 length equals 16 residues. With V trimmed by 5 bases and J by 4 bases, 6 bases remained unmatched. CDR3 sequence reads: CASSHTGTSGRYEQYF. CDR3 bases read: TGTGCCAGCAGTCATACCGGGACTAGCGGGAGGTACGAG.

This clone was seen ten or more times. CDR3 DNA, as far as it was read: TGTGCCAGCAGACCGGGACAGGGGGGTTACAATGAG. This sequence encodes CASRPGQGGYNE. The entire CDR3 protein reads CASRPGQGGYNEQFF. The chain carries TRBV12-3 or TRBV12-4 and TRBJ2-1; TRBD1 aligns across 11 bases. The read finishes 3 residues shy of the CDR3 end, and the germline J gene is used to complete it. CDR3 length: 15 residues. Germline trimming cut 6 bases from V and 4 bases from J; bases unmatched to any gene: 5.

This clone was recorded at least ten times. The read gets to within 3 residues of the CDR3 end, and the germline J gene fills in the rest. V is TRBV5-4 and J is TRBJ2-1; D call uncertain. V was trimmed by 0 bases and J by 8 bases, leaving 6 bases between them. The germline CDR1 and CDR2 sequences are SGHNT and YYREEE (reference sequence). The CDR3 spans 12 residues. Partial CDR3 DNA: TGTGCCAGCAGCTTGGTCCTCGATGAG. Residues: CASSLVLDE. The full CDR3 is CASSLVLDEQFF.

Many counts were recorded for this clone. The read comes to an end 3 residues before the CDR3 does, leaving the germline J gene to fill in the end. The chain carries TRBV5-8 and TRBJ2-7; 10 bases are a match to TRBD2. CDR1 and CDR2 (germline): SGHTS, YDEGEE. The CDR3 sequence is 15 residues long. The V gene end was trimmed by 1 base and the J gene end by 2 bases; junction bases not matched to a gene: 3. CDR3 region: CASSLKLAGPYEQYF. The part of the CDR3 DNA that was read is TGTGCCAGCAGCTTGAAACTAGCGGGGCCCTACGAG.